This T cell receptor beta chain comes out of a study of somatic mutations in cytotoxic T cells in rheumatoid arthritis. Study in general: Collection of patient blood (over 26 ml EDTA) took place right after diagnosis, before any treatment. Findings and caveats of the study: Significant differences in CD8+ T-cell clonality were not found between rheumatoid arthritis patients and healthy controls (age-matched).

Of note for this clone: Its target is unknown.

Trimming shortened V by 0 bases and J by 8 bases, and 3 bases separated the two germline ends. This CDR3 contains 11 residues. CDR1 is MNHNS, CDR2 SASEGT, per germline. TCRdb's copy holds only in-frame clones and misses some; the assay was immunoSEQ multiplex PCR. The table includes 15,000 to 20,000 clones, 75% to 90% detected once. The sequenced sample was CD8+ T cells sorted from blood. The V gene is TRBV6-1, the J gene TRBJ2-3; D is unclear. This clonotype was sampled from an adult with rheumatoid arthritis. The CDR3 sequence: CASSEAFTQYF. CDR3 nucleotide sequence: TGTGCCAGCAGTGAAGCCTTTACGCAGTATTTT.